These 27 T cell receptor beta chains were all obtained from the same sample, sequenced in a study of blood T cell repertoires in COVID-19. Clones were sequenced by immunoSEQ multiplex PCR, and TCRdb holds only the in-frame ones, with some missing. Seen here are approximately 86,000 clones, over 80% observed once, and the top ten hold around 3%. Source material: peripheral blood. These receptors originate from a man aged 50-60 years with acute or convalescent COVID-19.

The chain is built from TRBV18 and TRBJ2-2; 10 bases line up with TRBD1. In germline, CDR1 is KGHSH, CDR2 LQKENI. The CDR3 extends over 18 amino acids. V shed 2 bases, J shed 1 base, and the junction held 7 bases outside the gene matches. As DNA, the CDR3 is TGTGCCAGCTCACCAAGATCGGGACAGGGGCTGAACACCGGGGAGCTGTTTTTT. Protein: CASSPRSGQGLNTGELFF.

The chain combines TRBV18 with TRBJ2-3; TRBD1 aligns across 8 bases. The trim removed 0 bases at V and 3 bases at J, leaving 2 bases unmatched. The CDR3 runs 15 residues. Germline CDR1 and CDR2: KGHSH and LQKENI. This chain's CDR3 is CASSPPTGGTDTQYF. For the CDR3, the DNA is TGTGCCAGCTCACCACCCACAGGGGGGACAGATACGCAGTATTTT.

This clone has only a few counts. The V and J genes are TRBV20-1 and TRBJ1-3; D is perhaps TRBD1 (6 bases). CDR3 length equals 13 residues. The V and J ends lost 3 bases and 4 bases respectively, with 10 bases between them. Germline CDR1 and CDR2: DFQATT and SNEGSKA (reference sequence). The CDR3 region is CSASRTVGNTIYF. CDR3 DNA sequence: TGCAGTGCTAGTAGGACAGTCGGAAACACCATATATTTT.

The CDR3 coding sequence is TGTGCCAGCAGAGGGGATGGAGACCAGTACTTC. This translates into CASRGDGDQYF. This chain connects TRBV7-9 to TRBJ2-5, with D possibly TRBD1 on 5 matching bases. The ends were cut back, 6 bases at V and 10 bases at J, with 12 bases in the middle. The CDR3 runs 11 residues. The germline V gene has CDR1 SEHNR and CDR2 FQNEAQ (reference sequence).

In its sample, this clone was seen once. The chain links TRBV4-2 to TRBJ2-1; maybe TRBD2 (5 bases). The CDR3 has 15 residues. V lost 0 bases, J lost 4 bases, and 10 bases lay in between. Germline loops: CDR1 LGHNA, CDR2 YNFKEQ. CDR3 sequence: CASSQDTGYYNEQFF. CDR3 DNA: TGTGCCAGCAGCCAAGACACGGGATATTACAATGAGCAGTTCTTC.

V gene TRBV5-1 combines with J gene TRBJ2-7; 13 bases align to TRBD2. The junction had 9 bases not matched to a gene; V was cut back by 5 bases and J by 4 bases. CDR3 length: 16 residues. CDR1 and CDR2 from the germline V gene are SGHRS and YFSETQ. The CDR3 protein is CASSITSGGALYEQYF. The CDR3 DNA reads as TGCGCCAGCAGTATAACTAGCGGGGGGGCCTTATACGAGCAGTACTTC.

Only one count was recorded for this clone. The CDR3: CASSGTGLRGTGELFF. In DNA form, the CDR3 reads TGCGCCAGCAGCGGAACAGGACTCCGGGGGACCGGGGAGCTGTTTTTT. The rearrangement joins TRBV5-1 to TRBJ2-2, with D maybe TRBD2 (6 bases). The germline gives CDR1 SGHRS, CDR2 YFSETQ. This CDR3 spans 16 amino acids. V was pared by 4 bases and J by 5 bases, with 18 bases between.

This sequence joins TRBV7-9 and TRBJ2-7; D gene unclear. CDR3 length: 15 amino acids. V lost 4 bases and J 1 base, leaving 14 bases between the germline ends. Germline V lookup: CDR1 SEHNR, CDR2 FQNEAQ (reference sequence). This CDR3 is CASSSPNGGSYEQYF. The CDR3 DNA follows: TGTGCCAGCAGCTCCCCAAATGGCGGTTCCTACGAGCAGTACTTC.

The chain is built from TRBV10-2 and TRBJ1-3, with D tentatively TRBD1 (6 bases). V was pared by 8 bases and J by 2 bases, with 16 bases between. The CDR3 is made up of 15 amino acids. In germline, CDR1 is WSHSY, CDR2 SAAADI. CDR3 DNA sequence: TGCGCCAGCCGATCGGGGGGCTTTACTGGAAACACCATATATTTT. Its translation is CASRSGGFTGNTIYF.

The V and J genes are TRBV6-5 and TRBJ1-4; TRBD1 might be the D (6 bases). With 1 base removed from V and 6 bases from J, the gap between germline ends came to 12 bases. CDR3 length: 15 residues. Germline V gene lookup returns CDR1 MNHEY and CDR2 SVGAGI. CDR3 sequence (DNA): TGTGCCAGCAGTTACTACAGGGTAGGGGATGAAAAACTGTTTTTT. Its translation is CASSYYRVGDEKLFF.

The rearrangement joins TRBV7-8 to TRBJ2-1; the match to TRBD2 covers 12 bases. The CDR3 is 16 residues long. Germline values: CDR1 SGHVS, CDR2 FQNEAQ. With V trimmed by 3 bases and J by 4 bases, 4 bases remained unmatched. CDR3 amino acids: CASSFRTSGVYNEQFF. As DNA, the CDR3 is TGTGCCAGCAGCTTCAGGACTAGCGGGGTATACAATGAGCAGTTCTTC.

The J gene is TRBJ2-7, the V gene TRBV7-9; TRBD1 might be the D (6 bases). The CDR3 contains 16 residues. Germline CDR1 SEHNR, CDR2 FQNEAQ (reference sequence). V lost 7 bases to trimming and J lost 4 bases, with 23 bases between them. CDR3 residues: CASTTTKDSLGYEQYF. The CDR3 nucleotides read TGTGCCAGCACCACCACCAAGGACAGTTTGGGGTACGAGCAGTACTTC.

The chain carries TRBV6-5 and TRBJ2-3; TRBD2 is a possible D gene (5 bases). This CDR3 region has 15 residues. V was pared by 4 bases and J by 0 bases, with 11 bases between. CDR1 is MNHEY, CDR2 SVGAGI, per germline. CDR3 amino acids: CASSWSGSSTDTQYF. CDR3 bases: TGTGCCAGCAGTTGGAGCGGTAGTAGCACAGATACGCAGTATTTT.

V and J are TRBV29-1 and TRBJ2-7, with D maybe TRBD1 (6 bases). The CDR3 loop spans 12 amino acids. V was pared by 8 bases and J by 3 bases, with 14 bases between. Germline V gene data show CDR1 as SQVTM and CDR2 as ANQGSEA. CDR3 in DNA: TGCAGCTACAGGGACCGATACTACGAGCAGTACTTC. Translated, it gives CSYRDRYYEQYF.

In its sample, this clone was seen a few times. The rearrangement uses TRBV10-3 and TRBJ2-3; possible D gene TRBD1, 6 bases. Trimming removed 8 bases at V and 4 bases at J, with 16 bases between. Germline V gives CDR1 ENHRY, CDR2 SYGVKD. The CDR3 has 14 amino acids. The CDR3 is CAISQAEGADTQYF. In DNA form, the CDR3 reads TGTGCCATCTCCCAGGCCGAGGGGGCAGATACGCAGTATTTT.

The chain links TRBV13 to TRBJ2-7, with TRBD1 matching 9 bases. After removal of 5 bases from V and 0 bases from J, the junction contained 2 bases not matched to a gene. This CDR3 has 14 residues. CDR1 and CDR2 (germline): PRHDT, FYEKMQ (reference sequence). The CDR3 DNA reads TGTGCCAGCAGCATACAGGGGGCCTCCTACGAGCAGTACTTC. Amino acids: CASSIQGASYEQYF.

The CDR3, as DNA: TGTGCCAGCAGTTACAAACCCCCCGGTCTGTTTCCAGAGACCCAGTACTTC. As protein: CASSYKPPGLFPETQYF. The rearrangement links TRBV6-2 or TRBV6-3 to TRBJ2-5; D remains unclear. Per the germline V gene, CDR1 is MNHEY and CDR2 is SVGEGT. This CDR3 region has 17 residues. Between the trimmed V and J ends, which lost 2 bases and 4 bases, there was a span of 20 bases.

V usage is TRBV5-1 and J usage is TRBJ1-3; D is ambiguous. Germline V gene data show CDR1 as SGHRS and CDR2 as YFSETQ. V was shortened by 0 bases and J by 0 bases, with 10 bases between the two germline ends. The CDR3 consists of 16 residues. The CDR3 sequence is CASSLVGQASGNTIYF. As DNA, the CDR3 is TGCGCCAGCAGCTTGGTCGGTCAGGCCTCTGGAAACACCATATATTTT.

This chain links TRBV28 with TRBJ1-4, with D perhaps matching TRBD1 (5 bases). CDR1 and CDR2 (germline): MDHEN, SYDVKM. The V and J ends lost 6 bases and 8 bases respectively, with 13 bases between them. This CDR3 region has 13 residues. Written as DNA, the CDR3 is TGTGCCAGCAGCCTTCCAGGGAACGAAAAACTGTTTTTT. Protein product: CASSLPGNEKLFF.

The rearrangement uses TRBV4-2 and TRBJ2-3, with D maybe TRBD2 (5 bases). This CDR3 has 15 residues. Between the trimmed V and J ends, which lost 1 base and 3 bases, there was a span of 11 bases. Germline values: CDR1 LGHNA, CDR2 YNFKEQ. CDR3 loop: CASSQGPSGTDTQYF. For the CDR3, the DNA is TGTGCCAGCAGCCAAGGACCTTCGGGGACAGATACGCAGTATTTT.

This sequence joins TRBV28 and TRBJ2-2; 16 nucleotides match TRBD2. CDR3 size: 19 residues. Germline V gene sequence: CDR1 MDHEN, CDR2 SYDVKM. V was clipped by 10 bases and J by 6 bases; unmatched bases: 17. The CDR3 region is CATRQDRGGLAGGPGELFF. CDR3 DNA sequence: TGTGCCACCAGACAAGACAGGGGGGGACTAGCGGGAGGGCCCGGGGAGCTGTTTTTT.

The table lists this clone with a few counts. This chain connects TRBV9 to TRBJ2-1; the match to TRBD2 covers 10 bases. Germline-derived CDR1 and CDR2 are SGDLS and YYNGEE. V was clipped by 4 bases and J by 4 bases; unmatched bases: 11. The CDR3 runs to 17 residues. The CDR3: CASSPSVAGGDYNEQFF. CDR3 bases: TGTGCCAGCAGCCCGTCGGTAGCGGGAGGTGATTACAATGAGCAGTTCTTC.

This clone has a single count. This chain links TRBV3-1 (or the pseudogene TRBV3-2) with TRBJ1-1, with TRBD1 matching 12 bases. V was clipped by 1 base and J by 5 bases; unmatched bases: 17. The CDR3 is made up of 20 amino acids. The germline CDR1 and CDR2 sequences are LGHDT and YNNKEL (reference sequence). The CDR3, as DNA: TGTGCCAGCAGCCAAGCCCGACCGGGACAGGGGGCTTGTAGTGGTACTGAAGCTTTCTTT. This codes for CASSQARPGQGACSGTEAFF.

The genes are TRBV3-1 (or the pseudogene TRBV3-2) and TRBJ2-5; 9 nucleotides align to TRBD1. Per the germline V gene, CDR1 is LGHDT and CDR2 is YNNKEL (reference sequence). Trimming cost V 4 bases and J 5 bases; bases outside gene matches: 11. This CDR3 comprises 16 residues. The CDR3 nucleotides are TGTGCCAGCAGCCCCACCGGGACAGGGAATTGGGAGACCCAGTACTTC. It codes for CASSPTGTGNWETQYF.

V gene TRBV28 combines with J gene TRBJ2-3; TRBD1 might be the D (7 bases). Germline values: CDR1 MDHEN, CDR2 SYDVKM. The CDR3 consists of 14 residues. V was pared by 5 bases and J by 0 bases, with 9 bases between. The CDR3 nucleotides read TGTGCCAGCAGTGCAGGGGGGAGCACAGATACGCAGTATTTT. The encoded protein is CASSAGGSTDTQYF.

The V gene is TRBV25-1, the J gene TRBJ2-5; 8 bases match TRBD2. CDR1 MGHDK and CDR2 SYGVNS come from the germline V gene. Trimming took 8 bases from V and 5 from J; bases not matched to a gene: 10. The CDR3 is 14 amino acids. In nucleotides, the CDR3 is TGTGCCAGCGGCCGCGGGGGGACCTCGGAGACCCAGTACTTC. It encodes CASGRGGTSETQYF.

CDR3 nucleotides: TGTGCCTGGGGGGGCGCTGAAGCTTTCTTT. Residues: CAWGGAEAFF. The V gene is TRBV30, the J gene TRBJ1-1; maybe TRBD1 (6 bases). The length of the CDR3 is 10 residues. Trimming removed 5 bases from V and 6 bases from J, with 7 bases in between. Per germline, CDR1 GTSNPN and CDR2 SVGIG (reference sequence). Full variable domain (remainder filled in from reference TRBV30 and TRBJ1-1): SQTIHQWPATLVQPVGSPLSLECTVEGTSNPNLYWYRQAAGRGLQLLFYSVGIGQISSEVPQNLSASRPQDRQFILSSKKLLLSDSGFYLCAWGGAEAFFGQGTRLTVV.